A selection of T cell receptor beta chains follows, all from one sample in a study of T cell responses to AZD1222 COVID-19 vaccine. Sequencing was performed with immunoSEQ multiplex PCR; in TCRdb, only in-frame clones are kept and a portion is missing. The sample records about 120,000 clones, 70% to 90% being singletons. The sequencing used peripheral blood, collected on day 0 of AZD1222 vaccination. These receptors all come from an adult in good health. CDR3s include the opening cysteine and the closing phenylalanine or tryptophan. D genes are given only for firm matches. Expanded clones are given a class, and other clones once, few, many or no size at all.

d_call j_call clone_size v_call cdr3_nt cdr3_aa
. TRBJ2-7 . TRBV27 TGTGCCAGCAGTTTATGGAGCGGCTCGTGGGAGCAGTACTTC CASSLWSGSWEQYF
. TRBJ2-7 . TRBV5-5 TGTGCCAGCAGCTTGGTGTCGGGCCGCTCCTACGAGCAGTACTTC CASSLVSGRSYEQYF
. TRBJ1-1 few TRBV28 TGTGCCAGCATAATGAACACTGAAGCTTTCTTT CASIMNTEAFF
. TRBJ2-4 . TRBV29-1 TGCAGCGTAGAAGGGATACTAGCCAAAAACATTCAGTACTTC CSVEGILAKNIQYF
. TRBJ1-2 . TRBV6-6 TGTGCCAGCAGTTACTCGGGGGGAAGGGATGGCTACACCTTC CASSYSGGRDGYTF
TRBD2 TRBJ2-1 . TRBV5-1 TGCGCCAGCAGCTTGGGGACTAGCAGAGAGCAGTTCTTC CASSLGTSREQFF
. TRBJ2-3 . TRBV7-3 TGTGCCAGCAGCTTAATCGAGGCTAGCACAGATACGCAGTATTTT CASSLIEASTDTQYF
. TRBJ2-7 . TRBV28 TGTGCCAGCAGTTTATGGAGGACCGAGCAGTACTTC CASSLWRTEQYF
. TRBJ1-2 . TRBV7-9 TGTGCCAGCAGCCCCCAGGACCGACCATATGGCTACACCTTC CASSPQDRPYGYTF
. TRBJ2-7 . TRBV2 TGTGCCAGCAGACAAAGGGACTCGCGCCACGAGCAGTACTTC CASRQRDSRHEQYF
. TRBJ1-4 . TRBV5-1 TGCGCCAGCAGCTTGGCCAGGGTTGCTAATGAAAAACTGTTTTTT CASSLARVANEKLFF
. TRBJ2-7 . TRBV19 TGTGCCAGTAGCTTGGGGGCAGGAGCGATCTACGAGCAGTACTTC CASSLGAGAIYEQYF
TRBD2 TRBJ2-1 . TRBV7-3 TGTGCCAGCAGCTTCCTAGCGGGGGGCCACAATGAGCAGTTCTTC CASSFLAGGHNEQFF
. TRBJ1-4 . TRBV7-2 TGTGCCAGCAGCTTAATGGCACACCTGGGGGAAAAACTGTTTTTT CASSLMAHLGEKLFF
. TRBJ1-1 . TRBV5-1 TGCGCCAGCAGCCTGAGGGGGGGCCAAGCTTTCTTT CASSLRGGQAFF
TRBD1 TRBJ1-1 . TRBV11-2 TGTGCCAGCAGCTTAGCCGGGGGGACAGGGGTGGACACTGAAGCTTTCTTT CASSLAGGTGVDTEAFF
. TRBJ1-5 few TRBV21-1 TGTGCCAGCAGCCCCGGAGGGGGCGCGAGCAATCAGCCCCAGCATTTT CASSPGGGASNQPQHF
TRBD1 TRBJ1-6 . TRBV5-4 TGTGCCAGCAGCTTGCAGTCAGGGGGTTCACCCCTCCACTTT CASSLQSGGSPLHF
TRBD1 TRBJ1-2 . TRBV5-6 TGTGCCAGCAGCTCAGGGGGAAGGTATGACTATGGCTACACCTTC CASSSGGRYDYGYTF
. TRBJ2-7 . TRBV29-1 TGCAGCGTTGTTACGGTTCAAAAGCAGTACTTC CSVVTVQKQYF
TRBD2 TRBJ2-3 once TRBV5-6 TGTGCCAGCAGCTTACTAGCGGGAGTGGGAGATACGCAGTATTTT CASSLLAGVGDTQYF
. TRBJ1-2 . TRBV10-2 TGCGCCAGCAGTGATCTGAGCGGGGGAGGCTACACCTTC CASSDLSGGGYTF
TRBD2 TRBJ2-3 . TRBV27 TGTGCCAGCAGTCCCAGGATAGCGGGGGGAACAGATACGCAGTATTTT CASSPRIAGGTDTQYF
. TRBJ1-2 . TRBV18 TGTGCCAGCTCACCAGCGGGCAGCGGAGACTATGGCTACACCTTC CASSPAGSGDYGYTF
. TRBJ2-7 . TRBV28 TGTGCCAGCAGCTGGGACTCCTACGAGCAGTACTTC CASSWDSYEQYF
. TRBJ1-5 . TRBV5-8 TGTGCCAGCAGCTCTGGACTCAATCAGCCCCAGCATTTT CASSSGLNQPQHF
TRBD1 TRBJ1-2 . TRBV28 TGTGCCAGCCGAGAGGAGGGGGCTGATAACTATGGCTACACCTTC CASREEGADNYGYTF
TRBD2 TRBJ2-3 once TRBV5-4 TGTGCCAGCAACCCCTGGGCGGGAGGGGGTTATACAGATACGCAGTATTTT CASNPWAGGGYTDTQYF
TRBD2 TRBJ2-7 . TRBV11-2 TGTGCCAGCAGCTTAGGCCTAGCGGGAGCCTACGAGCAGTACTTC CASSLGLAGAYEQYF